The rows below give T cell receptor beta chains drawn from one sample of a study of T cell responses to AZD1222 COVID-19 vaccine. The assay was immunoSEQ multiplex PCR, and TCRdb's table has in-frame clones only and misses some. Among about 140,000 clones listed, less than 95% were seen once. The sample was peripheral blood, taken 28 days after the second AZD1222 dose. Receptors were obtained from an adult who received the AZD1222 COVID-19 vaccine. The CDR3 runs from the conserved cysteine through the conserved F or W. A D gene is named only where the DNA matches it firmly. Expanded clones are given a class, and other clones once, few, many or no size at all.

CDR3aa: CASSLQGIGGYTF
CDR3nt: TGCGCCAGCAGCTTGCAGGGGATTGGCGGCTACACCTTC
abundance: few
j_gene: TRBJ1-2
v_gene: TRBV5-1
d_gene: NA

CDR3aa: CASSPGSRETQYF
CDR3nt: TGTGCCAGCTCACCAGGTTCGAGGGAGACCCAGTACTTC
abundance: NA
j_gene: TRBJ2-5
v_gene: TRBV18
d_gene: NA

CDR3aa: CASSGGTSGSSYNEQFF
CDR3nt: TGCGCCAGCAGCGGCGGGACTAGCGGGAGCTCCTACAATGAGCAGTTCTTC
abundance: NA
j_gene: TRBJ2-1
v_gene: TRBV5-1
d_gene: TRBD2

CDR3aa: CATSSGRQSYEQYF
CDR3nt: TGTGCCACCTCAAGCGGGAGGCAATCCTACGAGCAGTACTTC
abundance: once
j_gene: TRBJ2-7
v_gene: TRBV27
d_gene: TRBD2

CDR3aa: CASSENWAGNTGELFF
CDR3nt: TGTGCCAGCAGTGAAAATTGGGCAGGAAACACCGGGGAGCTGTTTTTT
abundance: NA
j_gene: TRBJ2-2
v_gene: TRBV6-1
d_gene: NA

CDR3aa: CASSLSPSTGELFF
CDR3nt: TGTGCCAGCTCACTAAGTCCCAGCACCGGGGAGCTGTTTTTT
abundance: NA
j_gene: TRBJ2-2
v_gene: TRBV18
d_gene: NA

CDR3aa: CAISEANYGYTF
CDR3nt: TGTGCCATCAGTGAAGCGAATTATGGCTACACCTTC
abundance: NA
j_gene: TRBJ1-2
v_gene: TRBV10-3
d_gene: NA

CDR3aa: CASSLEGQGDEQYF
CDR3nt: TGCGCCAGCAGCTTGGAGGGACAGGGGGATGAGCAGTACTTC
abundance: NA
j_gene: TRBJ2-7
v_gene: TRBV5-1
d_gene: TRBD1

CDR3aa: CASQRESYEQYF
CDR3nt: TGTGCCAGCCAGCGGGAGTCCTACGAGCAGTACTTC
abundance: NA
j_gene: TRBJ2-7
v_gene: TRBV28
d_gene: TRBD2

CDR3aa: CASRGGAFEQYF
CDR3nt: TGTGCCAGCCGTGGGGGGGCCTTCGAGCAGTACTTC
abundance: NA
j_gene: TRBJ2-7
v_gene: TRBV2
d_gene: NA

CDR3aa: CASSSTYGYTF
CDR3nt: TGTGCCAGCAGCTCCACCTATGGCTACACCTTC
abundance: NA
j_gene: TRBJ1-2
v_gene: TRBV7-9
d_gene: NA

CDR3aa: CASSLGQGGYEQYF
CDR3nt: TGTGCCAGCAGCTTGGGACAGGGGGGATACGAGCAGTACTTC
abundance: NA
j_gene: TRBJ2-7
v_gene: TRBV7-7
d_gene: TRBD1

CDR3aa: CASSDEPGGASTNEKLFF
CDR3nt: TGTGCCAGCAGTGATGAGCCAGGGGGCGCGTCAACTAATGAAAAACTGTTTTTT
abundance: NA
j_gene: TRBJ1-4
v_gene: TRBV25-1
d_gene: TRBD1

CDR3aa: CASSYSLRQGTSEQYF
CDR3nt: TGTGCCAGCAGTTACTCGCTCCGACAGGGGACGAGCGAGCAGTACTTC
abundance: NA
j_gene: TRBJ2-7
v_gene: TRBV6-5
d_gene: TRBD1

CDR3aa: CASSRSQMGNEQFF
CDR3nt: TGTGCCAGCAGCCGGTCCCAAATGGGCAATGAGCAGTTCTTC
abundance: NA
j_gene: TRBJ2-1
v_gene: TRBV9
d_gene: NA

CDR3aa: CASLNLVGQGEAQYF
CDR3nt: TGTGCCAGCTTAAATCTCGTCGGGCAGGGGGAAGCCCAGTACTTC
abundance: NA
j_gene: TRBJ2-5
v_gene: TRBV7-2
d_gene: TRBD1

CDR3aa: CASSGVWAGMYNEQFF
CDR3nt: TGTGCCAGCAGTGGAGTCTGGGCAGGGATGTACAATGAGCAGTTCTTC
abundance: NA
j_gene: TRBJ2-1
v_gene: TRBV2
d_gene: NA

CDR3aa: CASSQSGPGEKLFF
CDR3nt: TGTGCCAGCAGCCAATCGGGGCCAGGTGAAAAACTGTTTTTT
abundance: NA
j_gene: TRBJ1-4
v_gene: TRBV28
d_gene: NA

CDR3aa: CASSQHLLGRIYNEQFF
CDR3nt: TGCGCCAGCAGCCAACACCTCCTCGGCCGAATCTACAATGAGCAGTTCTTC
abundance: few
j_gene: TRBJ2-1
v_gene: TRBV4-1
d_gene: NA

CDR3aa: CASSFPGLPNEQFF
CDR3nt: TGTGCCAGCAGCTTCCCGGGGTTACCAAATGAGCAGTTCTTC
abundance: NA
j_gene: TRBJ2-1
v_gene: TRBV7-2
d_gene: NA

CDR3aa: CASIRGSTGYEQYF
CDR3nt: TGTGCCAGCATTCGAGGGTCGACCGGCTACGAGCAGTACTTC
abundance: once
j_gene: TRBJ2-7
v_gene: TRBV28
d_gene: NA

CDR3aa: CASSFPRAYQPQHF
CDR3nt: TGTGCCAGCAGTTTCCCCCGGGCCTATCAGCCCCAGCATTTT
abundance: NA
j_gene: TRBJ1-5
v_gene: TRBV28
d_gene: NA

CDR3aa: CASSSQGAAQETQYF
CDR3nt: TGCGCCAGCAGCTCCCAGGGAGCGGCCCAAGAGACCCAGTACTTC
abundance: NA
j_gene: TRBJ2-5
v_gene: TRBV5-1
d_gene: NA

CDR3aa: CASSLGDRDNQPQHF
CDR3nt: TGTGCCAGCTCACTTGGGGACAGGGACAATCAGCCCCAGCATTTT
abundance: NA
j_gene: TRBJ1-5
v_gene: TRBV18
d_gene: TRBD1

CDR3aa: CASQMTVSEQYF
CDR3nt: TGTGCCAGTCAGATGACAGTCTCCGAGCAGTACTTC
abundance: NA
j_gene: TRBJ2-7
v_gene: TRBV28
d_gene: NA

CDR3aa: CASSLDGSTDTQYF
CDR3nt: TGTGCCAGCAGCTTAGATGGGAGCACAGATACGCAGTATTTT
abundance: NA
j_gene: TRBJ2-3
v_gene: TRBV7-2
d_gene: NA

CDR3aa: CASSQERQYYTF
CDR3nt: TGTGCCAGCAGCCAAGAACGGCAGTACTACACCTTC
abundance: once
j_gene: TRBJ1-2
v_gene: TRBV3-1/TRBV3-2
d_gene: NA

CDR3aa: CATQRLNTGELFF
CDR3nt: TGTGCCACACAGAGACTAAACACCGGGGAGCTGTTTTTT
abundance: NA
j_gene: TRBJ2-2
v_gene: TRBV19
d_gene: NA

CDR3aa: CAWSLGRWAEAFF
CDR3nt: TGTGCCTGGAGTCTGGGCCGCTGGGCTGAAGCTTTCTTT
abundance: NA
j_gene: TRBJ1-1
v_gene: TRBV30
d_gene: NA

CDR3aa: CATSDPGTGGNEKLFF
CDR3nt: TGTGCCACCAGTGACCCCGGGACAGGGGGTAATGAAAAACTGTTTTTT
abundance: NA
j_gene: TRBJ1-4
v_gene: TRBV24-1
d_gene: TRBD1

CDR3aa: CASRSYLGAPCGTYEQYF
CDR3nt: TGTGCAAGTCGCTCCTACCTAGGGGCCCCATGTGGAACCTACGAGCAGTACTTC
abundance: NA
j_gene: TRBJ2-7
v_gene: TRBV12-2
d_gene: NA

CDR3aa: CASSLKTGPNQPQHF
CDR3nt: TGTGCCAGCAGTTTGAAGACAGGCCCTAATCAGCCCCAGCATTTT
abundance: NA
j_gene: TRBJ1-5
v_gene: TRBV27
d_gene: NA

CDR3aa: CASHIAGSNTGELFF
CDR3nt: TGTGCCAGCCACATAGCGGGGTCTAACACCGGGGAGCTGTTTTTT
abundance: NA
j_gene: TRBJ2-2
v_gene: TRBV28
d_gene: TRBD2

CDR3aa: CAISDGTGAGEQYF
CDR3nt: TGTGCCATCAGTGATGGGACAGGGGCGGGCGAGCAGTACTTC
abundance: NA
j_gene: TRBJ2-7
v_gene: TRBV10-3
d_gene: TRBD1

CDR3aa: CASGRGSVQEKLFF
CDR3nt: TGTGCCAGCGGCCGGGGGAGTGTACAGGAAAAACTGTTTTTT
abundance: NA
j_gene: TRBJ1-4
v_gene: TRBV2
d_gene: NA

CDR3aa: CATVLAGGSDEQFF
CDR3nt: TGTGCCACCGTACTAGCGGGGGGGAGCGATGAGCAGTTCTTC
abundance: NA
j_gene: TRBJ2-1
v_gene: TRBV6-5
d_gene: TRBD2

CDR3aa: CASSEALGQRAYEQYF
CDR3nt: TGTGCCAGCAGTGAAGCGCTAGGGCAACGCGCCTACGAGCAGTACTTC
abundance: NA
j_gene: TRBJ2-7
v_gene: TRBV6-1
d_gene: NA

CDR3aa: CASSRLRVSMNTEAFF
CDR3nt: TGTGCCAGCAGCCGATTACGGGTGTCAATGAACACTGAAGCTTTCTTT
abundance: NA
j_gene: TRBJ1-1
v_gene: TRBV28
d_gene: NA

CDR3aa: CASSLAVSQGFETQYF
CDR3nt: TGCGCCAGCAGCTTGGCCGTTTCACAGGGATTTGAGACCCAGTACTTC
abundance: NA
j_gene: TRBJ2-5
v_gene: TRBV5-1
d_gene: NA

CDR3aa: CASSSAGWAKNIQYF
CDR3nt: TGTGCCAGCAGTTCAGCGGGGTGGGCCAAAAACATTCAGTACTTC
abundance: NA
j_gene: TRBJ2-4
v_gene: TRBV28
d_gene: TRBD2

CDR3aa: CASRGGLNTEAFF
CDR3nt: TGTGCCAGCAGGGGGGGGTTGAACACTGAAGCTTTCTTT
abundance: NA
j_gene: TRBJ1-1
v_gene: TRBV27
d_gene: NA

CDR3aa: CASSETGYTEAFF
CDR3nt: TGTGCCAGCAGTGAGACAGGGTACACTGAAGCTTTCTTT
abundance: NA
j_gene: TRBJ1-1
v_gene: TRBV6-1
d_gene: TRBD1

CDR3aa: CSASRPSGGVYEQFF
CDR3nt: TGCAGTGCTAGTCGTCCTAGCGGGGGGGTGTATGAGCAGTTCTTC
abundance: NA
j_gene: TRBJ2-1
v_gene: TRBV20-1
d_gene: TRBD2

CDR3aa: CASSEYSRGNTGELFF
CDR3nt: TGTGCCAGCAGTGAATATAGTCGGGGGAACACCGGGGAGCTGTTTTTT
abundance: NA
j_gene: TRBJ2-2
v_gene: TRBV25-1
d_gene: NA

CDR3aa: CSVDKGLNTGELFF
CDR3nt: TGCAGCGTTGATAAGGGACTAAACACCGGGGAGCTGTTTTTT
abundance: NA
j_gene: TRBJ2-2
v_gene: TRBV29-1
d_gene: TRBD2

CDR3aa: CASSFNSGAEGDTQYF
CDR3nt: TGTGCCAGCAGCTTTAATAGCGGGGCGGAGGGAGATACGCAGTATTTT
abundance: NA
j_gene: TRBJ2-3
v_gene: TRBV7-9
d_gene: TRBD2

CDR3aa: CASNLPGQGLEQYF
CDR3nt: TGTGCCAGCAACCTCCCGGGACAGGGCCTTGAGCAGTACTTC
abundance: NA
j_gene: TRBJ2-7
v_gene: TRBV28
d_gene: TRBD1

CDR3aa: CASRSPNDRSMQFF
CDR3nt: TGTGCCAGCAGGAGCCCAAACGACAGGTCGATGCAGTTCTTC
abundance: NA
j_gene: TRBJ2-1
v_gene: TRBV5-6
d_gene: NA

CDR3aa: CSVVWGRLNEKLFF
CDR3nt: TGCAGCGTTGTATGGGGCCGCTTGAATGAAAAACTGTTTTTT
abundance: NA
j_gene: TRBJ1-4
v_gene: TRBV29-1
d_gene: NA

CDR3aa: CASSLGTRDNQPQHF
CDR3nt: TGCGCCAGCAGCTTGGGGACCAGGGATAATCAGCCCCAGCATTTT
abundance: NA
j_gene: TRBJ1-5
v_gene: TRBV5-1
d_gene: NA

CDR3aa: CASSEAPGTQPQHF
CDR3nt: TGTGCCAGCAGTGAAGCCCCCGGGACTCAGCCCCAGCATTTT
abundance: NA
j_gene: TRBJ1-5
v_gene: TRBV6-1
d_gene: NA

CDR3aa: CASSLASGGNNEQFF
CDR3nt: TGCGCCAGCAGCTTGGCCAGCGGGGGGAACAATGAGCAGTTCTTC
abundance: NA
j_gene: TRBJ2-1
v_gene: TRBV5-1
d_gene: TRBD2

CDR3aa: CASSYSSGRNNEQFF
CDR3nt: TGCGCCAGCAGTTATTCTAGCGGGCGAAACAATGAGCAGTTCTTC
abundance: few
j_gene: TRBJ2-1
v_gene: TRBV5-1
d_gene: TRBD2

CDR3aa: CASSPGTGAFEQYF
CDR3nt: TGTGCCAGCAGTCCGGGGACAGGGGCCTTCGAGCAGTACTTC
abundance: NA
j_gene: TRBJ2-7
v_gene: TRBV27
d_gene: TRBD1